The next 18 T cell receptor beta chains were all read from a single sample in a study of blood T cell repertoires in COVID-19. This table comes from immunoSEQ multiplex PCR, and its TCRdb copy is limited to in-frame clones, with some not included. Found here are roughly 280,000 clones, about nine tenths of them singletons; the top ten hold approximately 2%. Sample: PBMCs or T cells enriched from blood (not recorded which). All receptors come from a woman in her fifties or sixties who had recovered from COVID-19.

The chain is built from TRBV19 and TRBJ2-7; TRBD2 aligns across 14 bases. The germline V gene encodes CDR1 LNHDA and CDR2 SQIVND (reference sequence). V lost 4 bases, J lost 4 bases, and 3 bases stayed unmatched. The CDR3 length is 15 residues. The CDR3 sequence is CASSTGTSGSYEQYF. The CDR3, as DNA: TGTGCCAGTAGTACTGGGACTAGCGGGAGTTACGAGCAGTACTTC.

A few counts support this clone. The CDR3, as DNA: TGTGCCAGCAATCACAGGGGCGTCGGCAATCAGCCCCAGCATTTT. Translation: CASNHRGVGNQPQHF. The chain couples TRBV28 to TRBJ1-5; 7 nucleotides align to TRBD1. Germline V gene lookup returns CDR1 MDHEN and CDR2 SYDVKM. This CDR3 spans 15 amino acids. With 7 bases clipped from V and 2 bases from J, the junction kept 8 bases outside the gene matches.

The chain uses TRBV13 and TRBJ1-4; TRBD1 matches 12 bases. The CDR3 consists of 18 residues. Per the germline V gene, CDR1 is PRHDT and CDR2 is FYEKMQ (reference sequence). Unmatched junction bases numbered 12, after V lost 5 bases and J lost 5 bases. The CDR3 DNA is TGTGCCAGCAGCGATACCGGGACAGGGGGCCCGAGAAATGAAAAACTGTTTTTT. Amino acid sequence: CASSDTGTGGPRNEKLFF.

The chain recombines TRBV7-2 with TRBJ2-7; 9 bases are a match to TRBD1. Germline V lookup: CDR1 SGHTA, CDR2 FQGNSA. Trimming at V came to 0 bases and at J to 2 bases, leaving 11 bases not matched to a gene. CDR3 size: 18 residues. The CDR3: CASSLARATGGQPYEQYF. CDR3 nucleotides: TGTGCCAGCAGCTTAGCGAGGGCGACAGGGGGTCAGCCCTACGAGCAGTACTTC.

The rearrangement uses TRBV5-6 and TRBJ1-3; D unclear. Trimming took 0 bases from V and 2 from J, leaving 6 bases between them. Germline values: CDR1 SGHDT, CDR2 YYEEEE. CDR3 length: 14 amino acids. CDR3 bases: TGTGCCAGCAGCTTGGACTCCGCTGGAAACACCATATATTTT. Translation: CASSLDSAGNTIYF.

This clone appeared a few times. This rearrangement joins TRBV5-8 to TRBJ1-6; D unclear. Germline V gene lookup returns CDR1 SGHTS and CDR2 YDEGEE. This CDR3 comprises 12 residues. Deletions cut 8 bases from V and 6 bases from J, with 9 bases between. This CDR3 is CASWALNSPLHF. DNA for the CDR3: TGTGCCAGTTGGGCCCTTAATTCACCCCTCCACTTT.

A single count supports this clone. The CDR3 region has the DNA TGTGCCAGCAGCTGGACAGGGGTGAGGACCGGGGAGCTGTTTTTT. The encoded protein is CASSWTGVRTGELFF. The J gene is TRBJ2-2, the V gene TRBV13; 9 nucleotides align to TRBD1. CDR3 length: 15 residues. J gave up 5 bases and V 4 bases, and 5 bases lay outside the gene matches. Germline CDR1 reads PRHDT; CDR2 reads FYEKMQ (reference sequence).

The V gene is TRBV5-6, the J gene TRBJ1-5; 7 nucleotides match TRBD1. Trimming took 3 bases from V and 5 from J; bases not matched to a gene: 5. The V gene's germline CDR1 is SGHDT and CDR2 YYEEEE. The CDR3 is made up of 14 amino acids. The CDR3 reads CASSSRGSDQPQHF. The CDR3 DNA follows: TGTGCCAGCAGCTCCAGGGGGTCCGATCAGCCCCAGCATTTT.

The chain links TRBV28 to TRBJ1-1; maybe TRBD1 (5 bases). Germline CDR1 and CDR2: MDHEN and SYDVKM. The CDR3 covers 13 residues. V shed 8 bases and J shed 4 bases, with 14 bases lying between them. The CDR3 sequence: CASRRGLSTEAFF. The CDR3 DNA reads TGTGCCAGCCGCCGGGGACTCAGCACTGAAGCTTTCTTT.

The chain carries TRBV9 and TRBJ2-7, with TRBD2 matching over 11 bases. V was pared by 4 bases and J by 6 bases, with 12 bases of the junction left unmatched. The CDR3 is 16 residues long. Per the germline V gene, CDR1 is SGDLS and CDR2 is YYNGEE. This chain's CDR3 is CASSIGTSGAPREQYF. The DNA for the CDR3 is TGTGCCAGCAGCATCGGGACTAGCGGCGCTCCCCGCGAGCAGTACTTC.

J is TRBJ1-6 and V is TRBV10-3; D uncertain. Between the trimmed V and J ends, which lost 0 bases and 11 bases, there was a span of 8 bases. The germline V gene encodes CDR1 ENHRY and CDR2 SYGVKD. The CDR3 is made up of 13 amino acids. The DNA for the CDR3 is TGTGCCATCAGTGAGTCGACCGGAGCACCCCTCCACTTT. It translates to CAISESTGAPLHF.

The rearrangement links TRBV6-6 to TRBJ1-1, with D unresolved. CDR3 size: 11 residues. Looked up from germline, CDR1 is MNHNY and CDR2 is SVGAGI (reference sequence). The V gene lost 5 bases and the J gene lost 4 bases, with 5 bases spanning the gap. CDR3 protein: CASSHSTEAFF. DNA of the CDR3: TGTGCCAGCAGTCACAGCACTGAAGCTTTCTTT.

The chain recombines TRBV19 with TRBJ1-2; possible D gene TRBD1, 6 bases. Germline CDR1 and CDR2: LNHDA and SQIVND (reference sequence). Trimming removed 2 bases from V and 8 bases from J, with 21 bases in between. CDR3 length equals 16 residues. The CDR3 reads CASSISGQFGVRGYTF. The CDR3 DNA reads as TGTGCCAGTAGTATATCCGGACAGTTTGGAGTTCGAGGCTACACCTTC. The full variable domain, with the rest looked up from reference TRBV19 and TRBJ1-2, is DGGITQSPKYLFRKEGQNVTLSCEQNLNHDAMYWYRQDPGQGLRLIYYSQIVNDFQKGDIAEGYSVSREKKESFPLTVTSAQKNPTAFYLCASSISGQFGVRGYTFGSGTRLTVV.

Only one count was recorded for this clone. V gene TRBV29-1 combines with J gene TRBJ2-1; possibly TRBD1 for D (7 bases). Trimming pared 1 base from V and 5 bases from J, leaving 12 bases between. The germline gives CDR1 SQVTM, CDR2 ANQGSEA. The CDR3 totals 14 residues. The CDR3 DNA follows: TGCAGCGTTGAAGGGGGGGACAGTAACAATGAGCAGTTCTTC. This sequence encodes CSVEGGDSNNEQFF.

The chain recombines TRBV3-1 (or the pseudogene TRBV3-2) with TRBJ2-7; D may be TRBD2 (6 bases). The germline CDR1 and CDR2 sequences are LGHDT and YNNKEL (reference sequence). The length of the CDR3 is 13 residues. V was trimmed by 3 bases and J by 6 bases, leaving 12 bases between them. Here the CDR3 reads CASSQTSYREQYF. In DNA form, the CDR3 reads TGTGCCAGCAGCCAGACTAGTTATCGCGAGCAGTACTTC.

This chain uses TRBV10-2 with TRBJ2-5, with TRBD2 identical over 10 bases. V was pared by 2 bases and J by 7 bases, with 10 bases of the junction left unmatched. The germline V gene encodes CDR1 WSHSY and CDR2 SAAADI. The CDR3 has 16 residues. CDR3 amino acids: CASSEGLAGVWGTQYF. CDR3 nucleotides: TGCGCCAGCAGTGAGGGGCTAGCGGGAGTTTGGGGGACCCAGTACTTC.

The chain joins TRBV30 to TRBJ2-4, with D unclear. Between the trimmed V and J ends, which lost 1 base and 5 bases, there was a span of 12 bases. Germline V gives CDR1 GTSNPN, CDR2 SVGIG (reference sequence). This CDR3 is built from 14 residues. CDR3: CAWSARPPENIQYF. CDR3 sequence (DNA): TGTGCCTGGAGTGCTCGTCCCCCGGAAAACATTCAGTACTTC. The variable domain in full, with the rest retrieved from reference TRBV30 and TRBJ2-4, is SQTIHQWPATLVQPVGSPLSLECTVEGTSNPNLYWYRQAAGRGLQLLFYSVGIGQISSEVPQNLSASRPQDRQFILSSKKLLLSDSGFYLCAWSARPPENIQYFGAGTRLSVL.

This chain uses TRBV2 with TRBJ2-1, with 8 bases aligning to TRBD2. The CDR3 consists of 14 residues. Germline V lookup: CDR1 SNHLY, CDR2 FYNNEI. V dropped 4 bases and J dropped 3; count of bases not matched to a gene: 2. The CDR3 region is CASSVSGSYNEQFF. The CDR3 nucleotides read TGTGCCAGCAGTGTCAGCGGGAGCTACAATGAGCAGTTCTTC.